This passage covers 5 T cell receptor beta chains from one sample sequenced in a study of blood T cell repertoires in COVID-19. Produced via immunoSEQ multiplex PCR; TCRdb's table is partial and in-frame only. The data contain around 120,000 clones, around nine tenths of them singletons. The sample was peripheral blood. These receptors came from a human donor in a cohort sampled during active COVID-19.

This clone has a single count. This chain joins TRBV2 and TRBJ2-1; 8 bases match TRBD2. The CDR3 length is 16 residues. The germline V gene has CDR1 SNHLY and CDR2 FYNNEI. The J segment lost 6 bases and the V segment lost 4 bases, leaving 11 bases of the junction unmatched. This CDR3 reads CASSVRRAGGINEQFF. As DNA, the CDR3 is TGTGCCAGCAGTGTTAGGAGGGCGGGAGGAATCAATGAGCAGTTCTTC.

This rearrangement joins TRBV10-2 to TRBJ2-5, with TRBD2 identical over 11 bases. Trimming removed 10 bases from V and 4 bases from J; junction bases left unmatched: 5. The germline CDR1 and CDR2 sequences are WSHSY and SAAADI. The CDR3 runs to 13 residues. The CDR3 is CATQLAGVETQYF. DNA of the CDR3: TGCGCCACACAACTAGCGGGAGTAGAGACCCAGTACTTC.

The V gene is TRBV6-5, the J gene TRBJ1-2, with 8 bases aligning to TRBD1. Germline lookup yields CDR1 MNHEY and CDR2 SVGAGI. There are 13 residues in the CDR3. Trimming took 6 bases from V and 8 from J; bases not matched to a gene: 8. CDR3 sequence: CASSLGTGDGYTF. The DNA of the CDR3 is TGTGCCAGCAGCCTCGGGACAGGAGACGGCTACACCTTC.

The J gene is TRBJ1-5, the V gene TRBV10-1; tentatively, D is TRBD1 (5 bases). The CDR3 is 15 residues long. Germline V CDR1 and CDR2: WNHNN, SYGVQD (reference sequence). Deletions cut 4 bases from V and 8 bases from J, with 18 bases between. In nucleotides, the CDR3 is TGCGCCAGCAGTGGGGGGGGAAGGGCAGAGGAGCCCCAGCATTTT. Its translation: CASSGGGRAEEPQHF.

The rearrangement joins TRBV6-4 to TRBJ2-1, with 7 nucleotides matching TRBD1. CDR3 length: 16 amino acids. Trimming removed 3 bases from V and 7 bases from J; junction bases left unmatched: 12. Per the germline V gene, CDR1 is MRHNA and CDR2 is SNTAGT. CDR3 loop: CASSEQTGTRGNEQFF. CDR3 coding DNA: TGTGCCAGCAGTGAACAGACAGGAACCAGGGGGAATGAGCAGTTCTTC.